This T cell receptor (beta chain) emerged from a study of blood T cell repertoires in COVID-19. Study summary: The cDNA or gDNA used as material had been derived from T cells, B-cell-depleted T cells, or PBMCs.

Original data processing: Amplification of reference gene primers provided the estimated nucleated cell counts. Profiling relied on immunoSEQ multiplex PCR, and the TCRdb table lists in-frame clones only, not all of them. That table gives V, J and clone size, and the DNA gave D and trimming. Counted here are fewer than 300,000 clones, roughly 85% occurring once; the ten biggest clones make up 2% to 3%. Germline values: CDR1 LGHDT, CDR2 YNNKEL (reference sequence). The CDR3 spans 15 residues. After removal of 5 bases from V and 7 bases from J, the junction contained 9 bases not matched to a gene. In this sample, this clone turned up once.

This receptor was taken from a woman in her 70s with active or convalescent COVID-19. Material: peripheral blood. The chain recombines TRBV3-1 (or the pseudogene TRBV3-2) with TRBJ1-4; 8 bases match TRBD1. CDR3 sequence: CASSGWTGRGEKLFF. CDR3 sequence (DNA): TGTGCCAGCAGCGGATGGACAGGGAGGGGTGAAAAACTGTTTTTT.